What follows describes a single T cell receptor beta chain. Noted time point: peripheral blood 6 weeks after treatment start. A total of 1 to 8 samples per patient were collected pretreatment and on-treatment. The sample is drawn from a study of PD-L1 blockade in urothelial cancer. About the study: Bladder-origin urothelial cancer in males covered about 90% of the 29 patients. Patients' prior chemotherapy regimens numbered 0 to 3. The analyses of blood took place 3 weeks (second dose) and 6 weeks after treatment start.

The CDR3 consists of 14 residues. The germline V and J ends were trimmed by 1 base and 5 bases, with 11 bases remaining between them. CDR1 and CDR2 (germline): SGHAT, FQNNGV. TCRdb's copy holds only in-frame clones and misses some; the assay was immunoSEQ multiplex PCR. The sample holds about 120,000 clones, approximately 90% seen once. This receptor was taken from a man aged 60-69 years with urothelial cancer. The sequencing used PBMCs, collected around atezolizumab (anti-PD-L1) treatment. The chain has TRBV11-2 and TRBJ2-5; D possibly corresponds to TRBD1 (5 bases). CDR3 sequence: CASSLGSAGETQYF. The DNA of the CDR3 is TGTGCCAGCAGCTTAGGGTCGGCAGGGGAGACCCAGTACTTC.